The source of this T cell receptor (beta chain) is a study of CD8 T cells in Susac syndrome. Random-hexamer reverse transcription was applied to roughly 0.5 to 1 ug RNA. TCRdb recomputed calls from the immunoSEQ multiplex PCR reads with MiXCR, one row per CDR3 protein. Seen here are around 280,000 distinct CDR3 sequences, about 91% observed once, and the top ten hold about 0.07%. Sequencing targeted TCR beta in blood CD8+ and CD4+ T cells. Trimming removed 5 bases at V and 5 bases at J, with 11 bases between. CDR1 is SGHTA, CDR2 FQGNSA, per germline. The CDR3 sequence is 13 residues long. This receptor was obtained from a human donor with multiple sclerosis. Sequences were obtained from CD4+ T cells from PBMCs. This chain uses TRBV7-2 with TRBJ2-3; perhaps TRBD1 as D (6 bases). In DNA form, the CDR3 reads TGTGCCAGCAGCGCCTCCAGGGGAGATACGCAGTATTTT. This codes for CASSASRGDTQYF.